This TCR beta chain was found in a study of cytomegalovirus exposure and HLA in healthy donors. Repertoires were generated with immunoSEQ multiplex PCR, while TCRdb's copy carries only in-frame clones and drops some. The sample has about 78,000 clones, 95% to 97% seen once. Trimming cost V 4 bases and J 3 bases; bases outside gene matches: 2. Germline-derived CDR1 and CDR2 are MNHEY and SVGAGI. The CDR3 is 15 residues long. This chain uses TRBV6-5 with TRBJ2-4; 11 bases fit TRBD2. The clonotype was recovered from a man between 18 and 29 years old in good health and CMV-seropositive. The sequencing input was PBMCs. The CDR3: CASSWTSGFKNIQYF. The CDR3 nucleotides are TGTGCCAGCAGTTGGACTAGCGGGTTCAAAAACATTCAGTACTTC.